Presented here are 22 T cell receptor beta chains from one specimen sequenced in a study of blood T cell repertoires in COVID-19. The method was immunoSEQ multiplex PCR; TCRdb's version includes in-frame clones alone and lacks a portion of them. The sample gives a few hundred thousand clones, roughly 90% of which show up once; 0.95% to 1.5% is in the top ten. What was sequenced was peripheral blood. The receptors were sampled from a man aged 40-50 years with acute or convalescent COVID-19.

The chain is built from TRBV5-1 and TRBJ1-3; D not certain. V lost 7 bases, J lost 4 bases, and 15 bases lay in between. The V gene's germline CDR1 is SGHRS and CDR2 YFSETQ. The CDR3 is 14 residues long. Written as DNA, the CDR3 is TGCGCCAGCTCCTCGGGAGGGAACGGAAACACCATATATTTT. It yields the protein CASSSGGNGNTIYF.

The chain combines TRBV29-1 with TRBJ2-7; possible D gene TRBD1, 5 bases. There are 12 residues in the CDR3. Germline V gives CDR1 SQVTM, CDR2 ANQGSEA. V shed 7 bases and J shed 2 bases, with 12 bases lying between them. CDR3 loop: CSALQETYEQYF. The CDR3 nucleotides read TGCAGCGCTCTACAGGAAACCTACGAGCAGTACTTC.

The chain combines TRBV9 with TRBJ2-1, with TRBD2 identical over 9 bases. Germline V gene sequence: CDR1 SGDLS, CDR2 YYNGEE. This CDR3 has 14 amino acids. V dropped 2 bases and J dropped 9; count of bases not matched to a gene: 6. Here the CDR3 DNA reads TGTGCCAGCAGCGTCCTAGCGGGAACGGGTGAGCAGTTCTTC. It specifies CASSVLAGTGEQFF.

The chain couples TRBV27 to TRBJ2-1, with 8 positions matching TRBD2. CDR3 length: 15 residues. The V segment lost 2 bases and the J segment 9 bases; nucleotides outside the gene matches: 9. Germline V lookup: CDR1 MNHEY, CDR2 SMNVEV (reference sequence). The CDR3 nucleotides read TGTGCCAGCAGTTTACTGGCGGGAGGTTTCGGTGAGCAGTTCTTC. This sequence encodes CASSLLAGGFGEQFF.

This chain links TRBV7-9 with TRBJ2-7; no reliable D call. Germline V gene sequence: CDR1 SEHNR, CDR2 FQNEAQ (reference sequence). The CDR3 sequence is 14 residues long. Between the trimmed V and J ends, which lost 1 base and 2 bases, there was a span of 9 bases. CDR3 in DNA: TGTGCCAGCAGCTTAGGCGGTTCAGCCTACGAGCAGTACTTC. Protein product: CASSLGGSAYEQYF.

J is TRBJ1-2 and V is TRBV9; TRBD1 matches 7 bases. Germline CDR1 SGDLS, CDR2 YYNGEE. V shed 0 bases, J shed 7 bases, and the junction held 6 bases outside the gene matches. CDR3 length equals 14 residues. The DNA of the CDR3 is TGTGCCAGCAGCGTAGAAGGGGGCGTCAGTGGCTACACCTTC. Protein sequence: CASSVEGGVSGYTF.

CDR3 residues: CATSDQGQPYGYTF. CDR3 DNA sequence: TGTGCCACCAGTGACCAGGGACAGCCTTATGGCTACACCTTC. The chain is built from TRBV24-1 and TRBJ1-2; TRBD1 aligns across 7 bases. CDR1 and CDR2 from the germline V gene are KGHDR and SFDVKD. V lost 4 bases, J lost 5 bases, and 6 bases stayed unmatched. The CDR3 is 14 residues long.

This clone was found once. This CDR3 is CASGGQVGNTIYF. For the CDR3, the DNA is TGTGCCAGTGGGGGACAGGTGGGAAACACCATATATTTT. The chain carries TRBV19 and TRBJ1-3; 8 bases match TRBD1. CDR1 LNHDA and CDR2 SQIVND come from the germline V gene (reference sequence). V shed 8 bases, J shed 4 bases, and the junction held 4 bases outside the gene matches. The length of the CDR3 is 13 residues.

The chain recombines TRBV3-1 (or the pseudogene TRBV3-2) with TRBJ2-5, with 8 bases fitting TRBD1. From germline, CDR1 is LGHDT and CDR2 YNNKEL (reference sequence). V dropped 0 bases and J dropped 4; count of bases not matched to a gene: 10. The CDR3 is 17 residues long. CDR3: CASSQDLTGVSRETQYF. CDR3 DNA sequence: TGTGCCAGCAGCCAAGATTTGACAGGGGTCTCGAGAGAGACCCAGTACTTC.

CDR3 sequence (DNA): TGTGCCAGCAGTTTACCAGCTAGTGTCAATGAGCAGTTCTTC. Translating it yields CASSLPASVNEQFF. The chain couples TRBV28 to TRBJ2-1; D remains unclear. This CDR3 is 14 amino acids long. Trimming removed 2 bases at V and 6 bases at J, with 11 bases between. The germline CDR1 and CDR2 sequences are MDHEN and SYDVKM.

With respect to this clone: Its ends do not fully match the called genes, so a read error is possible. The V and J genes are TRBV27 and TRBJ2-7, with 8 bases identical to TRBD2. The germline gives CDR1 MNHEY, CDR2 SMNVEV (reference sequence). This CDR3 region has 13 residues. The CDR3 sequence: CASSLSRGTSKFF. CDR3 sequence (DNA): TGTGCCAGCAGTTTAAGTAGAGGGACTAGTAAATTCTTC.

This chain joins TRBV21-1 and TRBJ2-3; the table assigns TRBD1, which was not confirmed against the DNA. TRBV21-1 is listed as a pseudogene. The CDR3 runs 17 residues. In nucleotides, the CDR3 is TGTGCCAGCAGCGAACAACCCAGGGACAGGGATACAGATACGCAGTATTTT. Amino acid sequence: CASSEQPRDRDTDTQYF.

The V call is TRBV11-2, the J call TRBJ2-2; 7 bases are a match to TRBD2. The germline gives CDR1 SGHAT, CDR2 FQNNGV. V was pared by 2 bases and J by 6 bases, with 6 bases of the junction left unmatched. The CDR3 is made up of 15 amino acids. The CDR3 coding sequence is TGTGCCAGCAGCTTATATGGGAGGGGTGCCGGGGAGCTGTTTTTT. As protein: CASSLYGRGAGELFF.

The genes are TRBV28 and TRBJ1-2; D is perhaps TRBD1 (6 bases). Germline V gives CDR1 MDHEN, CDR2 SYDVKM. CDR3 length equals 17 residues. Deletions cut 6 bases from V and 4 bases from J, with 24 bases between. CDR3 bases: TGTGCCAGCAGACCCACCACGGTACCCCAGGGGCTCTATGGCTACACCTTC. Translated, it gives CASRPTTVPQGLYGYTF.

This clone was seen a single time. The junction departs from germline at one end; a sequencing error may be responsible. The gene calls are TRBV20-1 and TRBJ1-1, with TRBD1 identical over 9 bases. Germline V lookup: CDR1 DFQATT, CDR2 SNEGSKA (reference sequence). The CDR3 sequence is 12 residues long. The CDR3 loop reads CSASHRGLYSTF. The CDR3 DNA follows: TGCAGTGCTAGTCACAGGGGGCTCTACTCTACGTTT.

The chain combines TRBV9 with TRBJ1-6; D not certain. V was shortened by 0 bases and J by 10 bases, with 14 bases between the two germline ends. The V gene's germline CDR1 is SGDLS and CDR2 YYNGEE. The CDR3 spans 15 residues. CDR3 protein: CASSVGGIERSPLHF. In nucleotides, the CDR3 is TGTGCCAGCAGCGTAGGAGGCATCGAACGGTCACCCCTCCACTTT.

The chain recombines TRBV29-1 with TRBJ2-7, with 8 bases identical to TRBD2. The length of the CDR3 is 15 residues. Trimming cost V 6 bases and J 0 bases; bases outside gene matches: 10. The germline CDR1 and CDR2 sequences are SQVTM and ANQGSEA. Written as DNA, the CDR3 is TGCAGCGTCCTCGGGGGGGACGGAAGCTCCTACGAGCAGTACTTC. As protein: CSVLGGDGSSYEQYF.

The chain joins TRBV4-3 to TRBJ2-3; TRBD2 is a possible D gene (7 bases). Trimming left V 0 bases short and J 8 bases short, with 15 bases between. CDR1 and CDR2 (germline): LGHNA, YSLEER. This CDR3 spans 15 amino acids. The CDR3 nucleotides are TGCGCCAGCAGCCAAGATAGGGGGGGGTGGAGTACGCAGTATTTT. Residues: CASSQDRGGWSTQYF.

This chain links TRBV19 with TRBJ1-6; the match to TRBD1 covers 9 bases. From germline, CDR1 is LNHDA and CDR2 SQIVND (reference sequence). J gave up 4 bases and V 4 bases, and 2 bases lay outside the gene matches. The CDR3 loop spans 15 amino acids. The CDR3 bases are TGTGCCAGTAGTAAGGACAGGGGTTATAATTCACCCCTCCACTTT. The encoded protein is CASSKDRGYNSPLHF.

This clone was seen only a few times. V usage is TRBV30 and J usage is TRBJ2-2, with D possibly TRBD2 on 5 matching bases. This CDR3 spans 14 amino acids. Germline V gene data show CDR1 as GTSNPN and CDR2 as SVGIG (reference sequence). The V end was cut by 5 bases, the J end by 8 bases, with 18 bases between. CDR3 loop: CAWHSAFLTGELFF. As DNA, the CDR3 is TGTGCCTGGCATAGCGCATTCCTTACAGGGGAGCTGTTTTTT.

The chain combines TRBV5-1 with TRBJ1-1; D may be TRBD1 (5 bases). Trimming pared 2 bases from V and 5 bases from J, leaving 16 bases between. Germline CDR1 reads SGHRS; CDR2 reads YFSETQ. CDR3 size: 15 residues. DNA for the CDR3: TGCGCCAGCAGCTTTCAGACAGTTGGGGGGACTGAAGCTTTCTTT. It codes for CASSFQTVGGTEAFF.

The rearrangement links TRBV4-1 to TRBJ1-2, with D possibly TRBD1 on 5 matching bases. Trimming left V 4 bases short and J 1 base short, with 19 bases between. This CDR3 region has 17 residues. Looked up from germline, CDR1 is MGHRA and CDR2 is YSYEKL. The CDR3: CASSPQTGTGINYGYTF. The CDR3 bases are TGCGCCAGCAGCCCACAAACCGGGACTGGAATTAACTATGGCTACACCTTC.